These T cell receptor beta chains were read from a single sample in a study of blood T cell repertoires in COVID-19. Clones were sequenced by immunoSEQ multiplex PCR, and TCRdb holds only the in-frame ones, with some missing. Of about 380,000 clones listed, more than 65% were seen once; the top ten hold approximately 1%. The sequenced sample was peripheral blood. The source of these receptors is a human donor with acute or convalescent COVID-19. The donor label of this sample is uncertain. Each CDR3 is given with its conserved first and last residue. A D gene is named only where the DNA matches it firmly. The size of a clone is reported for some rows only, either as once, few or many, or as a class for expanded clones.

v_gene	j_gene	abundance	d_gene	CDR3nt	CDR3aa
TRBV11-2	TRBJ2-3	-	TRBD1	TGTGCCAGCAGGCTCCGAACAGGGGGCGGCACAGATACGCAGTATTTT	CASRLRTGGGTDTQYF
TRBV3-1/TRBV3-2	TRBJ2-1	-	-	TGTGCCAGCAGCCAAGGTGGCAGGGGCCTTGAAGAGCAGTTCTTC	CASSQGGRGLEEQFF
TRBV11-2	TRBJ2-5	-	TRBD2	TGTGCCAGCAGGCTCCTCAGCGGGAGGTACCAGTACCAAGAGACCCAGTACTTC	CASRLLSGRYQYQETQYF
TRBV6-1	TRBJ2-7	-	-	TGTGCCAGCAGTGAAATTTATGCGAGGTACGAGCAGTACTTC	CASSEIYARYEQYF
TRBV7-8	TRBJ2-5	-	TRBD1	TGTGCCAGCAGCTTAGTTTCAGGGGGCAGTGAGACCCAGTACTTC	CASSLVSGGSETQYF
TRBV5-5	TRBJ2-7	once	-	TGTGCCAGCAGCTGGCAGGGTTCCCAGAGCTCCTACGAGCAGTACTTC	CASSWQGSQSSYEQYF
TRBV5-8	TRBJ1-2	-	TRBD1	TGTGCCAGCAGCTTGGGCGGGACAGATCCCTTTGGCTACACCTTC	CASSLGGTDPFGYTF
TRBV7-9	TRBJ1-1	-	-	TGTGCCAGCAGTCTAACAGGGATCACTGAAGCTTTCTTT	CASSLTGITEAFF
TRBV7-2	TRBJ2-1	once	TRBD2	TGTGCCAGCAGCCGCGCGGGGGGGAGTTACAATGAGCAGTTCTTC	CASSRAGGSYNEQFF
TRBV30	TRBJ1-1	-	TRBD1	TGTGCCTGGAGTGTGCGGGACAGACGAGAAGCTTTCTTT	CAWSVRDRREAFF
TRBV29-1	TRBJ2-7	-	-	TGCAGCGTTGAAATCACAGGGCAGGGATACGAGCAGTACTTC	CSVEITGQGYEQYF
TRBV2	TRBJ2-1	few	TRBD2	TGTGCCAGCCTCGGGACTAGCGTGGTCAATGAGCAGTTCTTC	CASLGTSVVNEQFF
TRBV2	TRBJ1-1	-	-	TGTGCCAGCAGTCCCCTGGCGGTTAACACTGAAGCTTTCTTT	CASSPLAVNTEAFF
TRBV3-1/TRBV3-2	TRBJ2-3	-	TRBD2	TGTGCCAGCAGCCAGCAGACTAGCGGGAGGATCTCAGATACGCAGTATTTT	CASSQQTSGRISDTQYF
TRBV5-4	TRBJ1-1	-	TRBD1	TGTGCCAGCACCACTGGGACAGTGGGGCTTGAAGCTTTCTTT	CASTTGTVGLEAFF
TRBV5-8	TRBJ1-2	-	-	TGTGCCAGCAGCGTCACAGGCCTCGGGAACTATGGCTACACCTTC	CASSVTGLGNYGYTF
TRBV4-2	TRBJ2-2	once	-	TGTGCCAGCAGCCCCTCGGAAAAGGAACAGGGACCCGGGGAGCTGTTTTTT	CASSPSEKEQGPGELFF
TRBV6-4	TRBJ2-1	-	-	TGTGCCAGCAGTGAGGAAAGGGGCGCAATGAATGAGCAGTTCTTC	CASSEERGAMNEQFF
TRBV30	TRBJ1-2	-	-	TGTGCCTGGAGTGTAGCCTTTAACTATGGCTACACCTTC	CAWSVAFNYGYTF
TRBV3-1/TRBV3-2	TRBJ1-1	-	-	TGTGCCAGCAGAGGTGGGGGGACGACCACTGAAGCTTTCTTT	CASRGGGTTTEAFF
TRBV3-1/TRBV3-2	TRBJ1-1	-	TRBD1	TGTGCCAGCAGCCAGACCGGGACAGGACGATCTGAAGCTTTCTTT	CASSQTGTGRSEAFF
TRBV19	TRBJ1-1	-	-	TGTGCCAGTAGCAACCTAGGACAGACGAACACTGAAGCTTTCTTT	CASSNLGQTNTEAFF
TRBV3-1/TRBV3-2	TRBJ1-5	-	-	TGTGCCAGCAGCCGACAAAATAGCAATCAGCCCCAGCATTTT	CASSRQNSNQPQHF
TRBV7-8	TRBJ2-3	-	TRBD2	TGTGCCAGCAGCTTAGGGTTACTAGCGGGGGGAACCACAGATACGCAGTATTTT	CASSLGLLAGGTTDTQYF
TRBV10-2	TRBJ1-2	-	-	TGCGCCAGCAGTGAGCCGGGCAGGGCCGGGAACTATGGCTACACCTTC	CASSEPGRAGNYGYTF
TRBV4-1	TRBJ2-1	-	TRBD2	TGCGCCAGCAGCTCGATGACTAGCGGGGCTTACAATGAGCAGTTCTTC	CASSSMTSGAYNEQFF
TRBV7-9	TRBJ1-6	-	-	TGTGCCGTAACACTACAGGCTACCACCCTCCACTTT	CAVTLQATTLHF
TRBV12-3/TRBV12-4	TRBJ1-3	-	-	TGTGCCAGCAGTTTGAAGCCCCGAAACACCATATATTTT	CASSLKPRNTIYF
TRBV11-3	TRBJ2-2	-	-	TGTGCCAGCAGCTTAGATAGGGGGACCGGGGAGCTGTTTTTT	CASSLDRGTGELFF
TRBV2	TRBJ2-7	-	-	TGCGCCACCCGAGGGGGAAGTTACGAGCAGTACTTC	CATRGGSYEQYF
TRBV12-5	TRBJ2-7	-	-	TGTGCTAGTGGTTTGGCCGTCTACGAGCAGTACTTC	CASGLAVYEQYF
TRBV10-3	TRBJ1-5	-	-	TGTGCCATCAGTAAGACCCTCTTAGGGGATCAGCCCCAGCATTTT	CAISKTLLGDQPQHF
TRBV4-2	TRBJ2-7	few	-	TGTGCCAGCAAACCCCTTCTCCAATCCGCGCGCGAGCAGTACTTC	CASKPLLQSAREQYF
TRBV6-5	TRBJ2-2	-	-	TGTGCCAGCAGTTATGCGGGGGCGAAGGGGGAGCTGTTTTTT	CASSYAGAKGELFF
TRBV20-1	TRBJ1-5	few	-	TGCAGTGCTAGTATGGGGGCGTACAATCAGCCCCAGCATTTT	CSASMGAYNQPQHF
TRBV19	TRBJ1-4	-	TRBD1	TGTGCCACCCAACAGGGGTCTGCAACTAATGAAAAACTGTTTTTT	CATQQGSATNEKLFF
TRBV29-1	TRBJ2-7	-	-	TGCAGCGTTGAGAAAGAGGGATGGCCGGGGGAAGAGCAGTACTTC	CSVEKEGWPGEEQYF
TRBV29-1	TRBJ2-3	-	TRBD1	TGCAGCGCCTGGACAGGGATGGTTGCAGATACGCAGTATTTT	CSAWTGMVADTQYF
TRBV10-2	TRBJ2-7	-	-	TGCGCCAGCATACGGAGGGCCGGGTACGAGCAGTACTTC	CASIRRAGYEQYF
TRBV7-2	TRBJ1-5	few	-	TGTGCCAGCAGCTTACAGGGAAACCAGCCCCAGCATTTT	CASSLQGNQPQHF
TRBV4-1	TRBJ2-1	-	TRBD2	TGCGCCAGCAGCCAAGAGGGGGGACTAGCGGGGGCTGCCCACAATGAGCAGTTCTTC	CASSQEGGLAGAAHNEQFF
TRBV27	TRBJ2-7	-	TRBD1	TGTGCCAGCAGTTTATTAACAGGGGCCCTGGGGGAGCAGTACTTC	CASSLLTGALGEQYF
TRBV6-5	TRBJ2-2	-	-	TGTGCCAGCAAATGGAGGGCCATCACCGGGGAGCTGTTTTTT	CASKWRAITGELFF
TRBV2	TRBJ2-1	-	-	TGTGCCAGCAGCGAGCGGGTAGGACTACCCTACAATGAGCAGTTCTTC	CASSERVGLPYNEQFF
TRBV28	TRBJ1-3	few	-	TGTGCCAGCAGTTTGAGTGCTGGAAACACCATATATTTT	CASSLSAGNTIYF
TRBV11-3	TRBJ2-1	-	TRBD2	TGTGCCAGCAGCTGGGGGGGGACTAGCGGTTACAATGAGCAGTTCTTC	CASSWGGTSGYNEQFF
TRBV5-1	TRBJ2-1	-	TRBD1	TGCGCCAGCAGCCCCCTGGGACAGGTGGGGAATGAGCAGTTCTTC	CASSPLGQVGNEQFF
TRBV5-1	TRBJ2-2	-	TRBD2	TGCGCCAGCAGTTATTACTTAGCGGGATTGGGAACCGGGGAGCTGTTTTTT	CASSYYLAGLGTGELFF
TRBV20-1	TRBJ1-2	-	-	TGCAGTGCTAGTACCCAACAGGGATCATATGGCTACACCTTC	CSASTQQGSYGYTF
TRBV5-5	TRBJ1-4	-	-	TGTGCCAGCAGCTTACAACCCCTGGGCGGAGGTAATGAAAAACTGTTTTTT	CASSLQPLGGGNEKLFF
TRBV18	TRBJ1-4	once	TRBD1	TGTGCCAGCTCACCACGATCGACAGGGGTCCCCACAACTAATGAAAAACTGTTTTTT	CASSPRSTGVPTTNEKLFF
TRBV9	TRBJ2-1	-	TRBD2	TGTGCCAGCAGCGTAGCTGCGGGGGGGCAGCCGGAGCAGTTCTTC	CASSVAAGGQPEQFF
TRBV18	TRBJ1-1	once	-	TGTGCCAGCTCACCGGGCCAGACTAAAGAAGCTTTCTTT	CASSPGQTKEAFF
TRBV6-6	TRBJ2-7	-	TRBD2	TGTGCCAGCAGGGGACTAGCGGGAGGGCCGGCCTACGAGCAGTACTTC	CASRGLAGGPAYEQYF
TRBV18	TRBJ1-1	once	-	TGTGCCAGCTCACCAGAGCCGGCGGCCCTTAAAGTGTTCTTT	CASSPEPAALKVFF
TRBV5-1	TRBJ1-6	-	-	TGCGCCAGCAGCTTGGCGGGGGGGGCCTATAATTCACCCCTCCACTTT	CASSLAGGAYNSPLHF
TRBV23-1	TRBJ2-6	-	-	TGCGCCATTCCTGACCTTGGACTCTCTGGGGCCAACGTCCTGACTTTC	CAIPDLGLSGANVLTF
TRBV5-1	TRBJ2-1	-	TRBD2	TGCGCCAGCAGCGTTGGTAGCGGACTAGCGGGAAAGAGGGAGGGTGAGCAGTTCTTC	CASSVGSGLAGKREGEQFF
TRBV5-1	TRBJ2-1	-	-	TGCGCCAGCAGCTTGGACGCACGGGGCAATGAGCAGTTCTTC	CASSLDARGNEQFF